One and the same sample provided the 24 T cell receptor beta chains below, sequenced in a study of blood T cells in healthy people across ages. It was with a sample-barcoded 5' primer and a J-beta primer mix that a second PCR of roughly 7 to 12 cycles was run. In TCRdb, the 5' RACE reads were re-called with MiXCR into one record per CDR3 protein. The table records 1.5 million to 1.8 million distinct CDR3 sequences, 42% of them present only once. Sequenced material: blood. Receptor source: a woman aged 18-29 years in good health.

This rearrangement joins TRBV20-1 to TRBJ2-7, with TRBD1 matching over 9 bases. This CDR3 spans 15 amino acids. V lost 4 bases to trimming and J lost 2 bases; unmatched junction nucleotides: 9. Germline V gene lookup returns CDR1 DFQATT and CDR2 SNEGSKA (reference sequence). CDR3 in amino acids: CSATVWDRAAYEQYF. The CDR3, as DNA: TGCAGTGCTACCGTGTGGGACAGGGCTGCCTACGAGCAGTACTTC.

This clonotype was observed a handful of times. The genes are TRBV24-1 and TRBJ2-5, with 8 nucleotides matching TRBD1. The germline V gene encodes CDR1 KGHDR and CDR2 SFDVKD. The CDR3 covers 17 residues. Germline trimming cut 3 bases from V and 3 bases from J; bases unmatched to any gene: 11. DNA for the CDR3: TGTGCCACCAGTGATCCCCCTGGACAGGGCAAGGAAGAGACCCAGTACTTC. This sequence encodes CATSDPPGQGKEETQYF.

The chain is built from TRBV4-3 and TRBJ2-1; 9 bases map to TRBD1. This CDR3 comprises 17 residues. Germline trimming cut 4 bases from V and 0 bases from J; bases unmatched to any gene: 7. Germline assignment: CDR1 LGHNA and CDR2 YSLEER. CDR3 amino acids: CASSPTGTGSSYNEQFF. In DNA, the CDR3 is TGCGCCAGCAGCCCAACTGGGACAGGGAGCTCCTACAATGAGCAGTTCTTC.

About this clonotype itself: An end of the junction does not agree with germline; a read error may underlie this. This chain connects TRBV7-9 to TRBJ1-1; 7 bases are a match to TRBD1. Germline CDR1 reads SEHNR; CDR2 reads FQNEAQ (reference sequence). The length of the CDR3 is 15 residues. CDR3 amino acids: CASSMTGQKNAEAFF. In nucleotides, the CDR3 is TGTGCCAGCAGCATGACGGGACAGAAGAACGCTGAAGCTTTCTTT.

The CDR3 nucleotides read TGTGCCATCAGTGAGTCGGAAGCAGGATCCACTAATTCACCCCTCCACTTT. The encoded protein is CAISESEAGSTNSPLHF. J is TRBJ1-6 and V is TRBV10-3, with no clear D. Germline CDR1 reads ENHRY; CDR2 reads SYGVKD. V dropped 0 bases and J dropped 6 bases, with 15 bases sitting between them. CDR3 size: 17 residues.

This clonotype was found a few times. The gene calls are TRBV27 and TRBJ1-2, with 8 bases that match TRBD1. The CDR3 loop spans 15 amino acids. The V and J ends lost 5 bases and 4 bases, in that order; junction bases with no gene match: 9. CDR1 and CDR2 from the germline V gene are MNHEY and SMNVEV (reference sequence). The chain's CDR3 is CASSPLQGVFYGYTF. The CDR3 nucleotides are TGTGCCAGCAGTCCCCTACAGGGGGTATTCTATGGCTACACCTTC.

J is TRBJ2-3 and V is TRBV24-1; 9 nucleotides agree with TRBD2. Germline V gene data show CDR1 as KGHDR and CDR2 as SFDVKD. This CDR3 has 14 residues. V lost 9 bases to trimming and J lost 3 bases; unmatched junction nucleotides: 6. CDR3 sequence: CATQGAGGTDTQYF. The DNA for the CDR3 is TGTGCCACCCAGGGAGCGGGAGGAACAGATACGCAGTATTTT.

This chain connects TRBV20-1 to TRBJ2-1, with D perhaps matching TRBD1 (5 bases). Germline V gene sequence: CDR1 DFQATT, CDR2 SNEGSKA (reference sequence). This CDR3 contains 18 residues. The V end was cut by 3 bases, the J end by 3 bases, with 24 bases between. CDR3 coding DNA: TGCAGTGCTAGTAGGGGAAACCCCCACAGGACCGACTACAATGAGCAGTTCTTC. Translated, it gives CSASRGNPHRTDYNEQFF.

The chain is built from TRBV10-3 and TRBJ1-4, with 7 bases that match TRBD1. V trimming: 11 bases; J trimming: 6 bases; junction bases outside the gene matches: 9. The CDR3 contains 13 residues. Per the germline V gene, CDR1 is ENHRY and CDR2 is SYGVKD. The CDR3 DNA follows: TGTGCCGCCCGGGGACAGAGTTATGAAAAACTGTTTTTT. Residues: CAARGQSYEKLFF.

The chain links TRBV6-2 or TRBV6-3 to TRBJ2-2, with 10 bases identical to TRBD1. Per the germline V gene, CDR1 is MNHEY and CDR2 is SVGEGT. This CDR3 is 15 amino acids long. V gave up 8 bases and J gave up 4 bases; unmatched junction bases: 7. The CDR3 here is CASAGTGAGTGELFF. The DNA for the CDR3 is TGTGCCAGCGCCGGGACAGGGGCCGGCACCGGGGAGCTGTTTTTT.

This clonotype was observed many times. V is TRBV11-1 and J is TRBJ2-1; weak D call: TRBD2 (5 bases). The germline gives CDR1 SGHAT, CDR2 FQDESV (reference sequence). V shed 3 bases and J shed 7 bases, with 13 bases lying between them. CDR3 length: 14 residues. Here the CDR3 DNA reads TGTGCCAGCAGCTTTGGAGCTAGCCGAAATGAGCAGTTCTTC. Protein: CASSFGASRNEQFF.

The chain couples TRBV6-1 to TRBJ2-7, with 9 bases aligning to TRBD1. Germline CDR1 MNHNS, CDR2 SASEGT. This CDR3 is built from 15 residues. V dropped 3 bases and J dropped 2; count of bases not matched to a gene: 5. The CDR3 DNA follows: TGTGCCAGCAGTGATGTGGGACAGGGCACCTACGAGCAGTACTTC. Residues: CASSDVGQGTYEQYF.

The rearrangement joins TRBV7-2 to TRBJ1-1; TRBD1 aligns across 7 bases. J gave up 10 bases and V 5 bases, and 19 bases lay outside the gene matches. Germline V lookup: CDR1 SGHTA, CDR2 FQGNSA. This CDR3 contains 16 residues. Here the CDR3 reads CASSNQDRVGKLAAFF. CDR3 DNA sequence: TGTGCCAGCAGCAACCAAGACAGGGTAGGAAAGTTGGCAGCTTTCTTT.

V usage is TRBV7-8 and J usage is TRBJ2-3, with no clear D. Germline values: CDR1 SGHVS, CDR2 FQNEAQ. This CDR3 is built from 12 residues. V was pared by 4 bases and J by 6 bases, with 8 bases between. The CDR3 coding sequence is TGTGCCAGCAGCTCCCACCGGGATACGCAGTATTTT. It specifies CASSSHRDTQYF. Full variable domain (missing parts from reference TRBV7-8 and TRBJ2-3): GAGVSQSPRYKVAKRGQDVALRCDPISGHVSLFWYQQALGQGPEFLTYFQNEAQLDKSGLPSDRFFAERPEGSVSTLKIQRTQQEDSAVYLCASSSHRDTQYFGPGTRLTVL.

This clonotype occurred a few times. The chain couples TRBV12-3 or TRBV12-4 to TRBJ2-7; possible D gene TRBD2, 5 bases. The CDR3 is made up of 14 amino acids. With 6 bases removed from V and 3 bases from J, the gap between germline ends came to 15 bases. The CDR3 here is CASSPDLAYYEQYF. Here the CDR3 DNA reads TGTGCCAGCAGCCCCGATCTAGCTTACTACGAGCAGTACTTC.

V and J are TRBV5-1 and TRBJ1-5; 10 bases align to TRBD1. V was clipped by 0 bases and J by 4 bases; unmatched bases: 10. CDR1 and CDR2 (germline): SGHRS, YFSETQ. The CDR3 contains 18 residues. The CDR3 sequence is CASSLGPDRGLINQPQHF. The CDR3 DNA sequence: TGCGCCAGCAGCTTGGGGCCCGACAGGGGGCTGATTAATCAGCCCCAGCATTTT.

V and J are TRBV7-9 and TRBJ1-1; a possible D gene is TRBD1 (6 bases). V lost 5 bases and J 3 bases, leaving 13 bases between the germline ends. Germline V gene lookup returns CDR1 SEHNR and CDR2 FQNEAQ (reference sequence). The CDR3 has 14 amino acids. The CDR3, as DNA: TGTGCCAGCAGCGGGTTCCAGGGGCACACTGAAGCTTTCTTT. Its protein is CASSGFQGHTEAFF. The whole variable domain, filled in from reference TRBV7-9 and TRBJ1-1, reads DTGVSQNPRHKITKRGQNVTFRCDPISEHNRLYWYRQTLGQGPEFLTYFQNEAQLEKSRLLSDRFSAERPKGSFSTLEIQRTEQGDSAMYLCASSGFQGHTEAFFGQGTRLTVV.

This clonotype has only a few counts. This sequence joins TRBV29-1 and TRBJ2-3; the match to TRBD1 covers 7 bases. This CDR3 region has 15 residues. Germline-derived CDR1 and CDR2 are SQVTM and ANQGSEA. V lost 0 bases and J lost 8; bases outside the gene matches: 11. CDR3 protein: CSVEDLNPTGATQYF. The CDR3 DNA is TGCAGCGTTGAAGATCTCAACCCAACAGGGGCTACGCAGTATTTT.

The chain uses TRBV6-2 or TRBV6-3 and TRBJ2-3; no definite D call. CDR1 and CDR2 (germline): MNHEY, SVGEGT. The CDR3 length is 15 residues. V lost 2 bases, J lost 2 bases, and 11 bases lay in between. CDR3 residues: CASSYVGTTTDTQYF. CDR3 sequence (DNA): TGTGCCAGCAGTTACGTGGGAACAACCACAGATACGCAGTATTTT.

This clonotype has only a few counts. This chain connects TRBV7-3 to TRBJ2-1; 8 bases agree with TRBD2. V gave up 4 bases and J gave up 4 bases; unmatched junction bases: 9. Germline-derived CDR1 and CDR2 are SGHTA and FQGTGA. The CDR3 totals 16 residues. The DNA for the CDR3 is TGTGCCAGCAGCTCGCCCGGACTAGCTCCTTACAATGAGCAGTTCTTC. Its translation is CASSSPGLAPYNEQFF.

The rearrangement joins TRBV9 to TRBJ1-1, with 7 bases identical to TRBD1. V dropped 4 bases and J dropped 0; count of bases not matched to a gene: 6. Germline CDR1 reads SGDLS; CDR2 reads YYNGEE. The CDR3 has 15 residues. The DNA for the CDR3 is TGTGCCAGCAGCACGGACAGGACAGTGAACACTGAAGCTTTCTTT. This sequence encodes CASSTDRTVNTEAFF.

The V gene is TRBV18, the J gene TRBJ2-5, with D perhaps TRBD1 (6 bases). Per germline, CDR1 KGHSH and CDR2 LQKENI. The CDR3 runs 15 residues. The ends were cut back, 2 bases at V and 11 bases at J, with 21 bases in the middle. The CDR3 is CASSPKTGSYNEQYF. CDR3 DNA sequence: TGTGCCAGCTCACCAAAAACAGGGTCCTACAATGAGCAGTACTTC.

DNA for the CDR3: TGTGCCAGCAGGAGATCGCTAGGGGCCGAAATTAACTATGGCTACACCTTC. Encoded protein: CASRRSLGAEINYGYTF. The genes are TRBV6-6 and TRBJ1-2; D possibly corresponds to TRBD1 (5 bases). Germline assignment: CDR1 MNHNY and CDR2 SVGAGI (reference sequence). Trimming removed 6 bases at V and 1 base at J, with 21 bases between. This CDR3 contains 17 residues.

This clonotype was recorded a few times. This chain joins TRBV7-2 and TRBJ1-5; 7 nucleotides align to TRBD1. Germline V CDR1 and CDR2: SGHTA, FQGNSA. The junction had 4 bases not matched to a gene; V was cut back by 5 bases and J by 3 bases. The length of the CDR3 is 14 residues. CDR3 sequence: CASSRDSFNQPQHF. CDR3 nucleotide sequence: TGTGCCAGCAGCAGGGACAGCTTCAATCAGCCCCAGCATTTT.